The clone carrying this T cell receptor (beta chain) was detected only once. Its antigen remains unknown. The data belong to a study of beta chain features in type 1 diabetes. Overall study results and limits: The question left open here concerned HLA type influencing TCRB rearrangement. Moderate but significant shortening of TCRB CDR3s was recorded in all four CD4+ subsets from Type 1 diabetes patients. The naive, central memory and Treg TCRB repertoires looked more alike in patients than they did in healthy donors. Individuals with type 1 diabetes displayed fewer insertions and more deletions at VDJ junctions.

Expressed TCRB transcripts were sequenced because the isolated RNA had all been reverse transcribed beforehand. Repertoires were generated with immunoSEQ multiplex PCR, while TCRdb's copy carries only in-frame clones and drops some. The sample has about 710,000 clones; more than 13% are singletons. The CDR3 sequence is 14 residues long. Germline CDR1 reads SGDLS; CDR2 reads YYNGEE. V was clipped by 1 base and J by 0 bases, with 6 bases between them. The V call is TRBV9, the J call TRBJ2-3; D unclear. The receptor comes from a man younger than 30 with type 1 diabetes. Sequencing was carried out using naive CD4+ T cells from blood. Here the CDR3 DNA reads TGTGCCAGCAGCGTACGAACTAGCACAGATACGCAGTATTTT. The encoded protein is CASSVRTSTDTQYF.